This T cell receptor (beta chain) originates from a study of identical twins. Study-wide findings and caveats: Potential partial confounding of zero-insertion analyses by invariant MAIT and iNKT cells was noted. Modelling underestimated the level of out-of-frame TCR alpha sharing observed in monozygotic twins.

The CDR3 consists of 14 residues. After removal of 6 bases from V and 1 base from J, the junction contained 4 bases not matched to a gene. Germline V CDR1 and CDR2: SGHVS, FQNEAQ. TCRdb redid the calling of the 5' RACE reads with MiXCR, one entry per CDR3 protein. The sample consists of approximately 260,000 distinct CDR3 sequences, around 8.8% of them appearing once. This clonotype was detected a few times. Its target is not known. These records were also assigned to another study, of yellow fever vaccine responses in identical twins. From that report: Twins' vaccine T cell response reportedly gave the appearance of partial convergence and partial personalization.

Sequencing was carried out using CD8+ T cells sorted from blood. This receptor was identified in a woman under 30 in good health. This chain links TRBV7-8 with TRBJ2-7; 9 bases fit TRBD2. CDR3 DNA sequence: TGTGCCAGCAGAAGCGGGGGGAGGTCCTACGAGCAGTACTTC. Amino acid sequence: CASRSGGRSYEQYF. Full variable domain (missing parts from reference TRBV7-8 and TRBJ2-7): GAGVSQSPRYKVAKRGQDVALRCDPISGHVSLFWYQQALGQGPEFLTYFQNEAQLDKSGLPSDRFFAERPEGSVSTLKIQRTQQEDSAVYLCASRSGGRSYEQYFGPGTRLTVT.